This T cell receptor beta chain was documented in a study of blood T cells in healthy people across ages. The wider study: Template switching caught about one barcoded beta molecule for each two T cells.

Germline-derived CDR1 and CDR2 are SGHTA and FQGNSA. The CDR3 is 14 amino acids. V was cut by 0 bases and J by 2 bases, with 7 bases left in between. A second roughly 7 to 12 cycle PCR used barcoded and J-beta primers. TCRdb analysed the 5' RACE reads with MiXCR anew, one entry per CDR3 protein. The data show 980,000 or so distinct CDR3 sequences, around 48% seen once. The chain links TRBV7-2 to TRBJ1-2; D call uncertain. The TCR sequence derives from a man aged 30 to 45 in good health. Sequencing was performed on blood. The CDR3: CASSLAPGNYGYTF. The DNA of the CDR3 is TGTGCCAGCAGCTTAGCGCCCGGGAACTATGGCTACACCTTC.